This TCR beta chain was obtained from a study of blood T cell repertoires in COVID-19. Overall study: The samples span acute and convalescent COVID-19 from the United States, Italy and Spain. T cells, B-cell-depleted T cells, or PBMCs supplied cDNA or gDNA.

The V segment lost 1 base and the J segment 4 bases; nucleotides outside the gene matches: 5. Germline CDR1 MNHNY, CDR2 SVGAGI (reference sequence). This CDR3 has 16 amino acids. Original data processing: Amplifying reference gene primers gave estimates of nucleated cell counts. Repertoires were generated with immunoSEQ multiplex PCR, while TCRdb's copy carries only in-frame clones and drops some. Clonal size and the V and J genes are those of that table, whereas D and trimming came from the DNA. The sample holds about 190,000 clones, approximately 80% seen once. The sequenced sample was peripheral blood. The clonotype was recovered from a woman aged 45-65 years with acute or convalescent COVID-19. The chain carries TRBV6-6 and TRBJ1-5; 9 nucleotides align to TRBD1. The CDR3 sequence is CASSYFATGGNQPQHF. The CDR3 region has the DNA TGTGCCAGCAGTTACTTTGCGACAGGGGGGAATCAGCCCCAGCATTTT.